This TCR beta chain was identified during a study of breast tumors, draining lymph nodes, adjacent tissues. General study findings and limits: Data only fit, rather than demonstrated, lymph node origin of most tumor T cells. Tumor TCR diversity was below lymph nodes but above nontumor tissue.

Remarks on this clonotype: Its antigen is unidentified.

The lymph nodes were axillary draining lymph nodes from breast cancer patients. Germline V lookup: CDR1 SGHTA, CDR2 FQGTGA. V gave up 5 bases and J gave up 5 bases, with 12 bases separating them. This CDR3 is 13 amino acids long. TCRdb re-called the multiplex PCR reads through MiXCR, storing one row per CDR3 protein. The sample records around 290,000 distinct CDR3 sequences, 30% to 35% being singletons. The origin of this receptor is a female donor with breast cancer. Some clones in this sample may be carry-over from other donors' samples. The specimen was axillary lymph node tissue. The rearrangement links TRBV7-3 to TRBJ2-5, with D unresolved. The CDR3 region is CASSARARETQYF. CDR3 nucleotide sequence: TGTGCCAGCAGCGCAAGAGCCCGGGAGACCCAGTACTTC.